This record concerns one T cell receptor beta chain sequence. Produced via immunoSEQ multiplex PCR; TCRdb's table is partial and in-frame only. The sample carries under 2,500,000 clones, roughly 95% recorded once. The sample originates from a study of shared clonotypes between healthy human individuals. In the study overall: The cohort comprised a couple of women and a few men. Their ages spanned 18 to 49 years.

Caucasian adults living in Nashville, Tennessee, provided all samples. Germline V gene sequence: CDR1 MRHNA, CDR2 SNTAGT. CDR3 size: 15 residues. V shed 7 bases and J 1 base; nucleotides not matched to a gene: 6. Sequencing was performed on naive CD4+ T cells sorted from blood. Subset defined: CD45RA+ positively selected. The genes are TRBV6-4 and TRBJ2-3; 9 bases map to TRBD2. The clonotype comes from a man between 18 and 35 years old in good health. Written as DNA, the CDR3 is TGTGCCAGCATCCATAGCGGGGGTGGCACAGATACGCAGTATTTT. Translating gives CASIHSGGGTDTQYF.